This T cell receptor beta chain is drawn from a study of blood T cell repertoires in COVID-19. CDR3 size: 15 residues. The J segment lost 3 bases and the V segment lost 4 bases, leaving 8 bases of the junction unmatched. CDR1 and CDR2 (germline): SGHRS, YFSETQ. The protocol was immunoSEQ multiplex PCR, while the TCRdb copy is restricted to in-frame clones and leaves out a portion. The data show 110,000 to 150,000 clones, almost 85% seen once. The gene calls are TRBV5-1 and TRBJ2-7; 9 nucleotides match TRBD1. The sample comprised peripheral blood. This sequence was found in a man aged 50 or older with acute or convalescent COVID-19. In DNA form, the CDR3 reads TGCGCCAGCAGCCCCGGGACAGGGACCAGCTACGAGCAGTACTTC. As protein: CASSPGTGTSYEQYF.